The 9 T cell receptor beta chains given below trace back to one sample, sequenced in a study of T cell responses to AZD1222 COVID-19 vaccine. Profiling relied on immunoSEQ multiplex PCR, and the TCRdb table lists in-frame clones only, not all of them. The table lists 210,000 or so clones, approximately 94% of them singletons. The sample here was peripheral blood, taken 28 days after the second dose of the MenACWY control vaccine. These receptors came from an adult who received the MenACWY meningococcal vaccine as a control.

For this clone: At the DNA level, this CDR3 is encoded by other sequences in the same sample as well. The CDR3 DNA is TGTGCCAGCAGTTTTTACAATTCACCCCTCCACTTT. It translates to CASSFYNSPLHF. The V and J genes are TRBV12-3 or TRBV12-4 and TRBJ1-6; no firm D call. This CDR3 region has 12 residues. The V gene lost 3 bases and the J gene lost 7 bases, with 4 bases spanning the gap.

The CDR3 here is CASSLGTGGESTDTQYF. The CDR3 nucleotides are TGTGCCAGCAGCTTAGGGACTGGCGGGGAGAGCACAGATACGCAGTATTTT. This chain joins TRBV13 and TRBJ2-3; weak D call: TRBD2 (6 bases). V gave up 0 bases and J gave up 0 bases, with 13 bases separating them. The CDR3 runs to 17 residues. Germline CDR1 and CDR2: PRHDT and FYEKMQ (reference sequence).

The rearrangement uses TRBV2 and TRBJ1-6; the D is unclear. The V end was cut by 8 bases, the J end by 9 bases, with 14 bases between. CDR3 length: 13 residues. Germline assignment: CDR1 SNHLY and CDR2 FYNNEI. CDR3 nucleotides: TGTGCCAGCGGGCGTAATTTCGGTTCACCCCTCCACTTT. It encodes CASGRNFGSPLHF.

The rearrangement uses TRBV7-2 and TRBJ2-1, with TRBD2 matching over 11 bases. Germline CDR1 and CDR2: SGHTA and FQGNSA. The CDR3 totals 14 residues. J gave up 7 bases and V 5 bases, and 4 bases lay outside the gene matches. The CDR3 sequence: CASSLSGRANEQFF. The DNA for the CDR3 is TGTGCCAGCAGCCTTAGCGGGAGGGCGAATGAGCAGTTCTTC. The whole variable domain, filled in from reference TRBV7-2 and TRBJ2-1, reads GAGVSQSPSNKVTEKGKDVELRCDPISGHTALYWYRQSLGQGLEFLIYFQGNSAPDKSGLPSDRFSAERTGGSVSTLTIQRTQQEDSAVYLCASSLSGRANEQFFGPGTRLTVL.

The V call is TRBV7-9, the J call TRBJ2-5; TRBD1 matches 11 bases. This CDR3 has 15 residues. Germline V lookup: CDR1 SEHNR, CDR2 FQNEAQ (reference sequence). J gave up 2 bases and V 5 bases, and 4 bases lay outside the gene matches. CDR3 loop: CASSPGTGGQETQYF. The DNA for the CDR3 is TGTGCCAGCAGCCCCGGGACAGGGGGTCAAGAGACCCAGTACTTC.

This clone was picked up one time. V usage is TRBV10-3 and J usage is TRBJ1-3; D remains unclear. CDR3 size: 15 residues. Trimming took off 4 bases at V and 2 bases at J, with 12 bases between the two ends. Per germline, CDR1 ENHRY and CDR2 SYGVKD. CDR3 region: CAISGQSQAGNTIYF. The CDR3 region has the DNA TGTGCCATCAGTGGTCAAAGCCAAGCTGGAAACACCATATATTTT.

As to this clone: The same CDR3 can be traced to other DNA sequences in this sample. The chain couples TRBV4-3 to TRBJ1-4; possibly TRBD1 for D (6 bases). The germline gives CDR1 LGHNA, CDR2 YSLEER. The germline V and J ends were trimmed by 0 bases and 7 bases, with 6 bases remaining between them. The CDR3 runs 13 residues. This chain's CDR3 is CASSQDRGEKLFF. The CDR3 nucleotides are TGCGCCAGCAGCCAAGACAGGGGTGAAAAACTGTTTTTT.

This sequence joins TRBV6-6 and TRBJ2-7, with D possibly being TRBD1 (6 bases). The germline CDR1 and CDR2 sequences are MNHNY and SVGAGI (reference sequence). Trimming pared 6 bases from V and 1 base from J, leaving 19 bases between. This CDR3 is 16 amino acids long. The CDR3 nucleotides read TGTGCCAGCAGCGTCATACAGGGTTTCCATTCCTACGAGCAGTACTTC. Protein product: CASSVIQGFHSYEQYF.

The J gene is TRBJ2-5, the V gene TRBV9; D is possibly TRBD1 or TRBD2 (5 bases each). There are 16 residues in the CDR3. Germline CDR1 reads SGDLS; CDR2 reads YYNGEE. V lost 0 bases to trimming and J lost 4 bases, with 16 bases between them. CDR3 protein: CASSVEQGERGETQYF. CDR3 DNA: TGTGCCAGCAGCGTAGAGCAGGGAGAGAGGGGAGAGACCCAGTACTTC. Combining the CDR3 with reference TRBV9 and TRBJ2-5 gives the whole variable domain DSGVTQTPKHLITATGQRVTLRCSPRSGDLSVYWYQQSLDQGLQFLIQYYNGEERAKGNILERFSAQQFPDLHSELNLSSLELGDSALYFCASSVEQGERGETQYFGPGTRLLVL.